This T cell receptor (beta chain) was recorded in a study of T cell changes during pregnancy in multiple sclerosis. The table came from immunoSEQ multiplex PCR; TCRdb's copy has only in-frame clones and leaves some out. Of tens of thousands of clones listed, around 89% are singletons. Trimming left V 0 bases short and J 0 bases short, with 7 bases between. From germline, CDR1 is SGHDT and CDR2 YYEEEE. The CDR3 extends over 14 amino acids. This TCR came from a female donor with multiple sclerosis, enrolled in a pregnancy study. Sequencing used CD4+ T cells from peripheral blood mononuclear cells, obtained in the second trimester of pregnancy. This chain connects TRBV5-6 to TRBJ2-7; no clear D gene. The CDR3 DNA is TGTGCCAGCAGCTTGGATACGGGCTCCTACGAGCAGTACTTC. Translating it yields CASSLDTGSYEQYF.